This T cell receptor (beta chain) was sequenced during a study of blood T cell repertoires in COVID-19. Using immunoSEQ multiplex PCR, the repertoire was profiled, and TCRdb retains in-frame clones only, with some absent. The table lists roughly 200,000 clones, roughly nine tenths of them singletons. This clone was picked up one time. CDR1 is MGHRA, CDR2 YSYEKL, per germline. Trimming cost V 2 bases and J 0 bases, with 12 bases left between them. The CDR3 is made up of 16 amino acids. Specimen: PBMCs or T cells enriched from blood (not recorded which). V gene TRBV4-1 combines with J gene TRBJ2-3; unclear D gene. The source is a woman aged 25 to 39 with acute COVID-19. This CDR3 reads CASSQFPATSTDTQYF. CDR3 bases: TGCGCCAGCAGCCAATTCCCTGCCACTAGCACAGATACGCAGTATTTT.